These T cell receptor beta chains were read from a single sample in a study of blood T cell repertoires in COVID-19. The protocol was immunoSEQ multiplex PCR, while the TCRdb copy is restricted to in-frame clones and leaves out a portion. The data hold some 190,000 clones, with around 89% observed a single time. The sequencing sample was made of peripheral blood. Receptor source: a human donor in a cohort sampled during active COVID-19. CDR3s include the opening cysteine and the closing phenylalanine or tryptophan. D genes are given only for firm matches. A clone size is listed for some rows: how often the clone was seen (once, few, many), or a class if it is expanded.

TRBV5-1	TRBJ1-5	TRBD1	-	TGCGCCAGCAGCTTGGGGGGACAGGGAGGTCAGCCCCAGCATTTT	CASSLGGQGGQPQHF
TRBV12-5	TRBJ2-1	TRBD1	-	TGTGCTAGTGGTTTGCCCTACAGGGGGAATGAGCAGTTCTTC	CASGLPYRGNEQFF
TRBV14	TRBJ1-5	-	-	TGTGCCAGCAGCCCCGGTCCCGGTCAGCCCCAGCATTTT	CASSPGPGQPQHF
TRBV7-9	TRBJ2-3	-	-	TGTGCCAGCAGCTCCAGGGGTAGCGGGAGCACAGATACGCAGTATTTT	CASSSRGSGSTDTQYF
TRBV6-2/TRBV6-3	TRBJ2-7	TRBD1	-	TGTGCCAGCAGCACATCCGGGACAGGGCAACGGTACGAGCAGTACTTC	CASSTSGTGQRYEQYF
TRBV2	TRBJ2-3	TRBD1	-	TGTGCCAGCAGCCGGGACAGGGGGTTAGATACGCAGTATTTT	CASSRDRGLDTQYF
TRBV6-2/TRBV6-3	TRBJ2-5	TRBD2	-	TGTGCCAGCAGTTACCTAGCGGACCTCCAAGAGACCCAGTACTTC	CASSYLADLQETQYF
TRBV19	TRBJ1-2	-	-	-	CASSIVGQGNTF
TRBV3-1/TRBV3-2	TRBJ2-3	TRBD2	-	TGTGCCAGCAGCCGTCAACTAGCGGGAGGACCAGATACGCAGTATTTT	CASSRQLAGGPDTQYF
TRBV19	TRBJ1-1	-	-	TGTGCCAGTAGCCGGCTTCAGTCCGGGGGCACTGAAGCTTTCTTT	CASSRLQSGGTEAFF
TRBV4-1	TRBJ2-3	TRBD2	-	TGCGCCAGCAGTCTGACTAGCGGGAGTCTGGGAGGGACAGATACGCAGTATTTT	CASSLTSGSLGGTDTQYF
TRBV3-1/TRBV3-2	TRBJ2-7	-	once	TGTGCCAGCAGCCCCGCCAGCGGCTACGAGCAGTACTTC	CASSPASGYEQYF
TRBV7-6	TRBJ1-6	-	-	TGTGCCAGCAGCTTATATGACAGCTCTAATTCACCCCTCCACTTT	CASSLYDSSNSPLHF
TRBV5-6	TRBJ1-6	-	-	TGTGCCAGCAGCTTAGCAGGGCGTAATTCACCCCTCCACTTT	CASSLAGRNSPLHF
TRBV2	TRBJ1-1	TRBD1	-	TGTGCCAGCAGAGGACAGGGGGACACTGAAGCTTTCTTT	CASRGQGDTEAFF
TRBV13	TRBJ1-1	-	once	TGTGCCAGCAGCGCGGGAGTGAACACTGAAGCTTTCTTT	CASSAGVNTEAFF
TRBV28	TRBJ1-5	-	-	TGTGCCAGCAGTGGGGGCAAGGAGCCCCAGCATTTT	CASSGGKEPQHF
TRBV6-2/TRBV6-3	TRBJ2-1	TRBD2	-	TGTGCCAGCAGTTATGCGGGGGGGCTCTCCAATGAGCAGTTCTTC	CASSYAGGLSNEQFF
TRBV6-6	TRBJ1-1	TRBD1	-	TGTGCCAGCAGTTACGACAGGGGGGCCACTGAAGCTTTCTTT	CASSYDRGATEAFF
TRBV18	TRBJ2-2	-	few	TGTGCCAGCCCACTAGGGGGGGTTTCAATTTCTGCCGGGGAGCTGTTTTTT	CASPLGGVSISAGELFF
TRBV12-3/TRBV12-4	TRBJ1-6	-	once	TGTGCCAGCAGTCAGGGCCCTGGATCCCTCCACTTT	CASSQGPGSLHF
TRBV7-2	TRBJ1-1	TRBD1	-	TGTGCCAGCAGCGAGGGGGCGCAGAACACTGAAGCTTTCTTT	CASSEGAQNTEAFF
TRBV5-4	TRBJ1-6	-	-	TGTGCCAGCAGGGTGGGTGGGCAGAATTCACCCCTCCACTTT	CASRVGGQNSPLHF
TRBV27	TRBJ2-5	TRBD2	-	TGTGCCAGCAGTCTATTAGCGGGAGAGGGACAAGAGACCCAGTACTTC	CASSLLAGEGQETQYF
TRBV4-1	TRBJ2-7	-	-	TGCGCCAGCAGCCTCCGACAGTCCTACGAGCAGTACTTC	CASSLRQSYEQYF
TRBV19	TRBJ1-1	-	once	TGTGCCAGTAGTATTTCGAGGAACACTGAAGCTTTCTTT	CASSISRNTEAFF
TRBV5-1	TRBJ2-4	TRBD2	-	TGCGCCAGCAGCTTGGAACTAGCGGGAGGGGTAAACATTCAGTACTTC	CASSLELAGGVNIQYF
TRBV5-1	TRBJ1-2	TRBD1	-	TGCGCCAGCAGCAGCGCCGGGACAGGGTTCTATGGCTACACCTTC	CASSSAGTGFYGYTF
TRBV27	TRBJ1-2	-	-	TGTGCCAGCAGTTTATCGACCGGGGAAGGGTACTATGGCTACACCTTC	CASSLSTGEGYYGYTF
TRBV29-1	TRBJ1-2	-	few	TGCAGCGTTCGGGGACACCTCTATGGCTACACCTTC	CSVRGHLYGYTF
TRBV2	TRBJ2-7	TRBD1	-	TGTGCCAGCAGTGAAATGGGACAGGGGGCGATGAACGAGCAGTACTTC	CASSEMGQGAMNEQYF
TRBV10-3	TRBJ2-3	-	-	TGTGCCATCAGTGTAGCCGATACGCAGTATTTT	CAISVADTQYF
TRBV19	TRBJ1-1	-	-	TGTGCCAGTAGTTTAACTTGGGTGCGGGGGAGCACTGAAGCTTTCTTT	CASSLTWVRGSTEAFF
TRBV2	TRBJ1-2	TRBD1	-	TGTGCCAGCAGTGAACCCACAGGGGGGAACTATGGCTACACCTTC	CASSEPTGGNYGYTF
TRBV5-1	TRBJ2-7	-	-	TGCGCCAGCAGCTCTAGGACAGCCTACGAGCAGTACTTC	CASSSRTAYEQYF
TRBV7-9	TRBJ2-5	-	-	TGTGCCAGCAGCTTTGAAGGGAGGCTAGCCGGGGAGACCCAGTACTTC	CASSFEGRLAGETQYF
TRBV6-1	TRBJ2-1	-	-	TGTGCCAGCAGTGAATATGACGGGTTAAGTTCGGATGAGCAGTTCTTC	CASSEYDGLSSDEQFF
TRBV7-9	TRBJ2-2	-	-	TGTGCCAGCACCCGACAGGTTAACACCGGGGAGCTGTTTTTT	CASTRQVNTGELFF
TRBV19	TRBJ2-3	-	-	TGTGCCAGTAGTATCAAGAGCACCGGCGGCTCCCAGGGAGATACGCAGTATTTT	CASSIKSTGGSQGDTQYF
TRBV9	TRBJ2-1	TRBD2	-	TGTGCCAGCAGCCCCCTGGCGGGAGGGCTGAATGAGCAGTTCTTC	CASSPLAGGLNEQFF
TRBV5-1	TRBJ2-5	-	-	TGCGCCAGCAGACATCCCGGGGTAGAGACCCAGTACTTC	CASRHPGVETQYF
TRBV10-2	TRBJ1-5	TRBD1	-	TGCGCCAGCAGTCGACAGGGGGAACCCAATCAGCCCCAGCATTTT	CASSRQGEPNQPQHF
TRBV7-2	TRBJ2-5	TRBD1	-	TGTGCCAGCAGCTTAATGGGACAGGGGCAAGAGACCCAGTACTTC	CASSLMGQGQETQYF
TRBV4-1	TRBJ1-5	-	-	TGCGCCAGCAGCCATAGTAGAGGGACCGCGGGGGGGGCCCAGCATTTT	CASSHSRGTAGGAQHF
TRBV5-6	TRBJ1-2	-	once	TGTGCCAGCAGTACTACTAACTATGGCTACACCTTC	CASSTTNYGYTF
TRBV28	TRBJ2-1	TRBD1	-	TGTGCCAGCAGTGGGGTAGGGACAGGGTTGGGTGAGCAGTTCTTC	CASSGVGTGLGEQFF
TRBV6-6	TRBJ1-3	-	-	TGTGCCAGCAGTTACGTCAGGCCGTCTGGAAACACCATATATTTT	CASSYVRPSGNTIYF
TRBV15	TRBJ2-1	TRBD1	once	TGTGCCACCAGCAGAGTTGGGACAGGGTTCAATGAGCAGTTCTTC	CATSRVGTGFNEQFF
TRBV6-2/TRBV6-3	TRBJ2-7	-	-	TGTGCCAGCAGTTACTCGCCTGGGGCGGGGGCCTACTACGAGCAGTACTTC	CASSYSPGAGAYYEQYF
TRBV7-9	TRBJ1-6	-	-	TGTGCCAGCAGCCGGACAAACTTGAATTCACCCCTCCACTTT	CASSRTNLNSPLHF
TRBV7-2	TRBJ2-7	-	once	TGTGCCAGCAGCTCAAGGGGGACAAACTACGAGCAGTACTTC	CASSSRGTNYEQYF
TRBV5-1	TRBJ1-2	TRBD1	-	TGCGCCAGCAGCCTGATCGGGACAGGGGTCTATGGCTACACCTTC	CASSLIGTGVYGYTF
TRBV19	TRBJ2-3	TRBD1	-	TGTGCCAGTAGTATCCAGGGGGAGAAGGCGGATACGCAGTATTTT	CASSIQGEKADTQYF
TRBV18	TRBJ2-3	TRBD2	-	TGTGCCAGCTCACCTGAGCGGGGGGGCCTCACAGATACGCAGTATTTT	CASSPERGGLTDTQYF
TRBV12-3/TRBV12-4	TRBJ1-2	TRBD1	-	TGTGCCAGCAGTTTAAGGGACAGTACATACACCTTC	CASSLRDSTYTF
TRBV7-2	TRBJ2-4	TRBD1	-	TGTGCCAGCAGCTTGACAGGGCAAAACATTCAGTACTTC	CASSLTGQNIQYF
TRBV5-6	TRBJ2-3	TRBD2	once	TGTGCCAGCAGCGAGGGACTAGCGCTTAGCACAGATACGCAGTATTTT	CASSEGLALSTDTQYF
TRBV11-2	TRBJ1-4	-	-	TGTGCCAGCAGCTTAGGCCGGAATGAAAAACTGTTTTTT	CASSLGRNEKLFF
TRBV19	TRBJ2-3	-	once	TGTGCCAGTAGCCGTCGCTCCGGGGCAGATACGCAGTATTTT	CASSRRSGADTQYF